Each of the 14 T cell receptor beta chains below was sequenced from the same sample in a study of post-analysis software for immune sequencing data. Antigens for these TCRs are unknown. General observations from the study: Four or five TRBV segments, TRBV5-6, TRBV5-1 and TRBV20-1 among them, were found more frequent in patients than controls.

Unique-molecular-identifier-tagged TCR beta cDNA libraries were used. TCRdb re-derived calls from the PCR reads in MiXCR, one entry per CDR3 protein. The sample holds approximately 360,000 distinct CDR3 sequences, roughly 36% seen once. Source material: blood. The receptors shown here come from a girl aged 10 to 17 with multiple sclerosis.

The table lists this clonotype with a few counts. The J gene is TRBJ2-3, the V gene TRBV27, with D possibly being TRBD2 (7 bases). The V end was cut by 8 bases, the J end by 2 bases, with 17 bases between. The CDR3 contains 15 residues. Germline loops: CDR1 MNHEY, CDR2 SMNVEV (reference sequence). CDR3 region: CASQQGGASTDTQYF. The CDR3 DNA sequence: TGTGCCAGCCAGCAAGGGGGGGCCTCCACAGATACGCAGTATTTT.

This chain joins TRBV12-5 and TRBJ2-7; 10 bases are a match to TRBD1. The CDR3 totals 16 residues. The germline CDR1 and CDR2 sequences are LGHNT and FRNRAP. With 1 base clipped from V and 0 bases from J, the junction kept 3 bases outside the gene matches. The CDR3 DNA follows: TGTGCTAGTGGTTTGGGGGGACAGGGGCTCTCCTACGAGCAGTACTTC. Protein: CASGLGGQGLSYEQYF.

The chain couples TRBV7-9 to TRBJ2-3; tentatively, D is TRBD1 (5 bases). Trimming cost V 5 bases and J 1 base, with 10 bases left between them. The germline V gene has CDR1 SEHNR and CDR2 FQNEAQ (reference sequence). This CDR3 spans 14 amino acids. Here the CDR3 reads CASSDSPRTDTQYF. The CDR3 DNA reads as TGTGCCAGCAGCGACAGTCCCCGCACAGATACGCAGTATTTT.

The chain joins TRBV7-9 to TRBJ2-7; the D is unclear. Germline V gene data show CDR1 as SEHNR and CDR2 as FQNEAQ (reference sequence). CDR3 length: 14 residues. Trimming shortened V by 4 bases and J by 2 bases, and 12 bases separated the two germline ends. The CDR3 sequence: CASSSLNGPYEQYF. The CDR3 nucleotides are TGTGCCAGCAGCTCCCTGAACGGGCCCTACGAGCAGTACTTC.

Details on this clonotype: One end of the junction is discordant with germline, which a read error may explain. The rearrangement joins TRBV6-1 to TRBJ2-1; D might be TRBD1 or TRBD2, each matching 5 bases. CDR3 size: 14 residues. Germline V gene data show CDR1 as MNHNS and CDR2 as SASEGT. In DNA form, the CDR3 reads TGTGCCGGCAGTGACTGGGACGTATACAATGAGCAGTTCTTC. This sequence encodes CAGSDWDVYNEQFF.

The chain uses TRBV14 and TRBJ2-7, with D perhaps TRBD2 (6 bases). The germline gives CDR1 SGHDN, CDR2 FVKESK. The CDR3 is 17 amino acids. The ends were cut back, 3 bases at V and 3 bases at J, with 21 bases in the middle. DNA of the CDR3: TGTGCCAGCAGCCAGGGAAAACCACCGGGACTGATCTACGAGCAGTACTTC. This gives the protein CASSQGKPPGLIYEQYF.

The V call is TRBV7-9, the J call TRBJ1-6, with no clear D. CDR3 size: 13 residues. Trimming left V 1 base short and J 17 bases short, with 15 bases between. Germline assignment: CDR1 SEHNR and CDR2 FQNEAQ (reference sequence). CDR3 sequence (DNA): TGTGCCAGCAGCTTAGAAATAGGGCGGAGGTTCCACTTT. Protein product: CASSLEIGRRFHF.

Remarks on this clonotype: The junction departs from the called germline gene at one end, perhaps through a read error. This chain links TRBV5-6 with TRBJ2-1; D possibly corresponds to TRBD1 (5 bases). The germline V gene encodes CDR1 SGHDT and CDR2 YYEEEE. CDR3 length: 12 residues. The CDR3 nucleotides are TGTGCCAGCAGTAGGGGAAGGAATGAGCAGTCCTTC. It codes for CASSRGRNEQSF.

The chain couples TRBV5-1 to TRBJ2-1; D might be TRBD1 or TRBD2, each matching 5 bases. Germline values: CDR1 SGHRS, CDR2 YFSETQ. CDR3 length: 12 residues. V shed 1 base and J shed 9 bases, with 8 bases lying between them. The CDR3 region is CASSLLGVEQFF. In DNA form, the CDR3 reads TGCGCCAGCAGCTTGCTGGGGGTTGAGCAGTTCTTC.

This clonotype came up a few times. The junction departs from the called germline gene at one end, perhaps through a read error. The rearrangement uses TRBV4-2 and TRBJ2-2, with 10 bases identical to TRBD2. The CDR3 is 18 residues long. Germline V gene lookup returns CDR1 LGHNA and CDR2 YNFKEQ. The CDR3 region is CASSQESLAGEYTGELFF. Here the CDR3 DNA reads TGTGCCAGCAGTCAAGAGTCCCTAGCGGGGGAGTACACCGGGGAGCTGTTTTTT.

This chain joins TRBV29-1 and TRBJ2-4; possibly TRBD1 for D (6 bases). V was clipped by 8 bases and J by 6 bases, with 17 bases between them. The CDR3 has 13 residues. Germline V gene lookup returns CDR1 SQVTM and CDR2 ANQGSEA. CDR3 region: CSSYSIRGNIQYF. CDR3 coding DNA: TGCAGCTCGTACAGTATCAGGGGAAACATTCAGTACTTC.

The chain is built from TRBV6-5 and TRBJ2-7; perhaps TRBD1 as D (5 bases). In germline, CDR1 is MNHEY, CDR2 SVGAGI. The V and J ends lost 2 bases and 6 bases respectively, with 11 bases between them. The CDR3 spans 13 residues. CDR3 sequence: CASSYVWGAEQYF. The CDR3 nucleotides read TGTGCCAGCAGTTACGTTTGGGGCGCCGAGCAGTACTTC.

This clonotype occurred a few times. The chain has TRBV27 and TRBJ2-3; unclear D gene. The CDR3 length is 11 residues. V was pared by 8 bases and J by 2 bases, with 5 bases between. Germline V gene sequence: CDR1 MNHEY, CDR2 SMNVEV (reference sequence). The CDR3: CASPATDTQYF. The CDR3 nucleotides read TGTGCCAGCCCTGCCACAGATACGCAGTATTTT.

The chain carries TRBV5-1 and TRBJ2-5, with 9 bases identical to TRBD2. The CDR3 loop spans 14 amino acids. Looked up from germline, CDR1 is SGHRS and CDR2 is YFSETQ. V trimming: 3 bases; J trimming: 1 base; junction bases outside the gene matches: 1. CDR3: CASSWRGGQETQYF. In DNA form, the CDR3 reads TGCGCCAGCAGCTGGCGGGGGGGCCAAGAGACCCAGTACTTC. Variable domain in full (rest from reference TRBV5-1 and TRBJ2-5): KAGVTQTPRYLIKTRGQQVTLSCSPISGHRSVSWYQQTPGQGLQFLFEYFSETQRNKGNFPGRFSGRQFSNSRSEMNVSTLELGDSALYLCASSWRGGQETQYFGPGTRLLVL.